This T cell receptor beta chain comes out of a study of blood T cell repertoires in COVID-19. Under the authors' procedure: Amplification with reference gene primers provided the estimates of nucleated cell counts. Produced via immunoSEQ multiplex PCR; TCRdb's table is partial and in-frame only. Clone size and the V and J calls come from that table; the DNA yielded D and trimming. The table records some 110,000 clones, approximately 83% of them present only once. The CDR3 consists of 14 residues. CDR1 is SGHRS, CDR2 YFSETQ, per germline. The germline V and J ends were trimmed by 1 base and 7 bases, with 12 bases remaining between them. This clone was observed once.

The rearrangement uses TRBV5-1 and TRBJ1-5; a possible D gene is TRBD1 (5 bases). Specimen: peripheral blood. The TCR sequence derives from a man aged 50-59 years with acute or convalescent COVID-19. The CDR3 reads CASSLSESGQPQHF. The CDR3 nucleotides are TGCGCCAGCAGCTTGTCTGAATCAGGGCAGCCCCAGCATTTT.